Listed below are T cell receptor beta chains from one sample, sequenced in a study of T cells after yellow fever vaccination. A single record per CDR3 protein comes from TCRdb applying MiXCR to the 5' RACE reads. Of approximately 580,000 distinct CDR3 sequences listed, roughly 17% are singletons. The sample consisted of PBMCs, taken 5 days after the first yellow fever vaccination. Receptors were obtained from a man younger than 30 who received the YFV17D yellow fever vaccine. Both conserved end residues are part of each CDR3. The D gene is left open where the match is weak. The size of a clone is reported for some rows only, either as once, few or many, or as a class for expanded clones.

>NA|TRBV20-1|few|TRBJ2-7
TGCAGTGCTACCCCGGACCATTACGAGCAGTACTTC
CSATPDHYEQYF
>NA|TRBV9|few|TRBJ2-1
TGTGCCAGCAGCGGGGAAAGCTCCTACAATGAGCAGTTCTTC
CASSGESSYNEQFF
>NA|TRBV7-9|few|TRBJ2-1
TGTGCCAGCGATATGGCGGGGACCTCAGGGAATGAGCAGTTCTTC
CASDMAGTSGNEQFF
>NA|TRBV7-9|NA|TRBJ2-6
TGTGCCAGCAGCTTACAGACAGTCCTCAACGTCCTGACTTTC
CASSLQTVLNVLTF
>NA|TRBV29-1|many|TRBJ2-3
TGCAGCGTTGAACAGGTTTTGGATACGCAGTATTTT
CSVEQVLDTQYF
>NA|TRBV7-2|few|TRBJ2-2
TGTGCCAGCACCCCCCGGCTGGGGGACACCGGGGAGCTGTTTTTT
CASTPRLGDTGELFF
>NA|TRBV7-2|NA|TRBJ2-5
TGTGCCAGCAGCTCACAATCCCAGGGACTGAAAGAGACCCAGTACTTC
CASSSQSQGLKETQYF
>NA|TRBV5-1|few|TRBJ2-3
TGCGCCAGCAGCTTGGGACCCCAAGACAACTACCTAACAGATACGCAGTATTTT
CASSLGPQDNYLTDTQYF
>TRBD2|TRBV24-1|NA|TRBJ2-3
TGTGCCACCAGTGAGCCTAGCGGGGGGGCGGGAGATACGCAGTATTTT
CATSEPSGGAGDTQYF
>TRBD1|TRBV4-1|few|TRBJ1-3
TGCGCCAGCAGCCCTGAGGGGACAGATGGAAACACCATATATTTT
CASSPEGTDGNTIYF
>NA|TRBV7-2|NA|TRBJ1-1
TGTGCCAGCAGCTTAGTTGGGGCCACTGAAGCTTTCTTT
CASSLVGATEAFF
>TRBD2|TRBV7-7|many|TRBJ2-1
TGTGCTAGCAGCGACCTTGCGGCGGGGGGGAGCAATGAGCAGTTCTTC
CASSDLAAGGSNEQFF
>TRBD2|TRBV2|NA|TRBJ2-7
TGTGCCAGCAGGTTTCTCGCTAGCGGGGGTTACGAGCAGTACTTC
CASRFLASGGYEQYF
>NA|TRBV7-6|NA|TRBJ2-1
TGTGCCAGCAGCTACGGACCACCTGGGGGGTACAATGAGCAGTTCTTC
CASSYGPPGGYNEQFF
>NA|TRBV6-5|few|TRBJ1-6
TGTGCCAGCAGTTACGTCGCGGGGTCGGGTTCACCCCTCCACTTT
CASSYVAGSGSPLHF
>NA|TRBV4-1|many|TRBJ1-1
TGCGCCAGCAGCCTAGATAAGACTGGGAACACTGAAGCTTTCTTT
CASSLDKTGNTEAFF
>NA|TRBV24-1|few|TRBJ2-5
TGTGCCACCAGTGACTCAGGGGAAGAGACCCAGTACTTC
CATSDSGEETQYF
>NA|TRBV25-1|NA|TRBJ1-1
TGTGCCAGCAGAGCCGGGACTCCCGCTGAAGCTTTCTTT
CASRAGTPAEAFF
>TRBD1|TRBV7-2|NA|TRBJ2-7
TGTGCCAGCAGCTCAGGGACAGGGTTAATCTACGAGCAGTACTTC
CASSSGTGLIYEQYF
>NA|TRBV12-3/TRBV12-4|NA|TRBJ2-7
TGTGCCAGCAGTTTTGTTGTTGGGGGCCCCATGTACTTC
CASSFVVGGPMYF
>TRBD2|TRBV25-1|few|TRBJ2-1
TGTGCCAGCAGTGACCCGGGAGGGGTGAATGAGCAGTTCTTC
CASSDPGGVNEQFF
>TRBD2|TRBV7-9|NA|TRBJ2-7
TGTGCCAGCAGCTTACGAGGCGGGGGAGGCCACGAGCAGTACTTC
CASSLRGGGGHEQYF
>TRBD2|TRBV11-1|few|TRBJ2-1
TGTGCCAGCAGCACATCCGGACTAGCGGTAGTACAAATACTTTCTAACAATGAGCAGTTCTTC
CASSTSGLAVVQILSNNEQFF
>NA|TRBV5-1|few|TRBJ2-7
TGCGCCAGCAGCTTGGCCGCCGGACCCAACTACGAGCAGTACTTC
CASSLAAGPNYEQYF
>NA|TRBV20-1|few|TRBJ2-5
TGCAGTGCTAGCCCTCCGGGACTTAGGTGGGAGACCCAGTACTTC
CSASPPGLRWETQYF
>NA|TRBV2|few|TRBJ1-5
TGTGCCAGCAGGGACAGAACCGCGGGCAATCAGCCCCAGCATTTT
CASRDRTAGNQPQHF
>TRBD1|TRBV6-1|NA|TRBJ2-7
TGTGCCAGCAGGCACAGGGGAGACTCCTACGAGCAGTACTTC
CASRHRGDSYEQYF
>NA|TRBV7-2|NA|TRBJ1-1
TGTGCCAGCAGCTCAGGAATGGTGTGGGAAGCTTTCTTT
CASSSGMVWEAFF
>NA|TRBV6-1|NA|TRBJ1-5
TGTGCCAGCAGTGAAGCGCCTTCGAGCCATCAGCCCCAGCATTTT
CASSEAPSSHQPQHF
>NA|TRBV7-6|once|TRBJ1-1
TGTGCCAGCAGCTTAGTAGATCCCTTCGCTGAAGCTTTCTTT
CASSLVDPFAEAFF
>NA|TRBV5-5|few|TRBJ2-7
TGTGCCAGCAGCTTGGAAGGGTCCGTCGGGGAGCAGTACTTC
CASSLEGSVGEQYF
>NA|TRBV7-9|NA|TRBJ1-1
TGTGCCAGCAGCGACATGGGTGGGAACACTGAAGCTTTCTTT
CASSDMGGNTEAFF
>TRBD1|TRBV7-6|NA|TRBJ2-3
TGTGCCAGCAGTTGGACAGGACCAGATACGCAGTATTTT
CASSWTGPDTQYF
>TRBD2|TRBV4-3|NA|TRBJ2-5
TGCGCCAGCAGCCAAGACGGACTAGCGGAAAACCAAGAGACCCAGTACTTC
CASSQDGLAENQETQYF
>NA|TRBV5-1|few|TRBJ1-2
TGCGCCAGCAGCTTTAGGACAGCTCACTATGGCTACACCTTC
CASSFRTAHYGYTF